Listed below are T cell receptor beta chains from one sample, sequenced in a study of OX40 agonist ivuxolimab in advanced cancers. Here immunoSEQ multiplex PCR was the method, and the copy in TCRdb shows in-frame clones only, minus some. The sample has tens of thousands of clones, about four fifths seen once. Here the sequenced sample was CD4+ or CD8+ T cells sorted from blood, taken in a trial of the OX40 agonist ivuxolimab. All receptors come from an adult with an advanced solid tumor such as melanoma, head and neck, liver or kidney cancer. Both conserved end residues are part of each CDR3. The order of the fields is CDR3 length, D gene, V gene, clone size, J gene, CDR3 DNA, CDR3 protein. D genes are given only for firm matches. Size is omitted from some rows. Given values are once, few, many or a class for expanded clones.

cdr3_length: 11; d_call: .; v_call: TRBV19; clone_size: .; j_call: TRBJ1-1; cdr3_nt: TGTGCCAGTAGTATTTTCGCTGAAGCTTTCTTT; cdr3_aa: CASSIFAEAFF
cdr3_length: 13; d_call: .; v_call: TRBV27; clone_size: .; j_call: TRBJ2-7; cdr3_nt: TGTGCCAGCAGTTGGATAGGGTCCTACGAGCAGTACTTC; cdr3_aa: CASSWIGSYEQYF
cdr3_length: 14; d_call: TRBD1; v_call: TRBV6-1; clone_size: .; j_call: TRBJ1-5; cdr3_nt: TGTGCCAGCAGTACCACAGGGGCCAATCAGCCCCAGCATTTT; cdr3_aa: CASSTTGANQPQHF
cdr3_length: 15; d_call: .; v_call: TRBV25-1; clone_size: few; j_call: TRBJ1-5; cdr3_nt: TGTGCCAGCAGTGAAGCCGGGACTCAAAATCAGCCCCAGCATTTT; cdr3_aa: CASSEAGTQNQPQHF
cdr3_length: 17; d_call: TRBD1; v_call: TRBV7-2; clone_size: .; j_call: TRBJ1-1; cdr3_nt: TGTGCCAGCAGCTTAGGGGGGCCGGGACAGTGGAACACTGAAGCTTTCTTT; cdr3_aa: CASSLGGPGQWNTEAFF
cdr3_length: 14; d_call: .; v_call: TRBV15; clone_size: .; j_call: TRBJ2-5; cdr3_nt: TGTGCCACCAGCAGAGAGGGTCTGCAAGAGACCCAGTACTTC; cdr3_aa: CATSREGLQETQYF
cdr3_length: 13; d_call: .; v_call: TRBV7-8; clone_size: few; j_call: TRBJ2-7; cdr3_nt: TGTGCCAGCAGCCCTGACAGTTCCTACGAGCAGTACTTC; cdr3_aa: CASSPDSSYEQYF
cdr3_length: 16; d_call: TRBD2; v_call: TRBV30; clone_size: once; j_call: TRBJ2-7; cdr3_nt: TGTGCCTGGAGTGGGACACTAGCGGGAGGGCCGTACGAGCAGTACTTC; cdr3_aa: CAWSGTLAGGPYEQYF
cdr3_length: 15; d_call: TRBD2; v_call: TRBV7-2; clone_size: once; j_call: TRBJ2-1; cdr3_nt: TGTGCCAGCAGCTTAGGCGGGAGGAGGGCAAATGAGCAGTTCTTC; cdr3_aa: CASSLGGRRANEQFF
cdr3_length: 13; d_call: .; v_call: TRBV28; clone_size: .; j_call: TRBJ1-2; cdr3_nt: TGTGCCAGCAGTTTAGTGGAGTTATATGGCTACACCTTC; cdr3_aa: CASSLVELYGYTF
cdr3_length: 13; d_call: TRBD2; v_call: TRBV7-3; clone_size: .; j_call: TRBJ2-7; cdr3_nt: TGTGCCAGCAGCTTAGGGAGGGAAGGGCGGCAGTACTTC; cdr3_aa: CASSLGREGRQYF
cdr3_length: 16; d_call: TRBD2; v_call: TRBV18; clone_size: .; j_call: TRBJ2-3; cdr3_nt: TGTGCCAGCTCATCTACTAGCGGGGGGCGGGCAGATACGCAGTATTTT; cdr3_aa: CASSSTSGGRADTQYF
cdr3_length: 14; d_call: TRBD1; v_call: TRBV28; clone_size: once; j_call: TRBJ2-7; cdr3_nt: TGTGCCAGCAGCCCAGGGGACAGGGGCTACGAGCAGTACTTC; cdr3_aa: CASSPGDRGYEQYF
cdr3_length: 13; d_call: .; v_call: TRBV7-3; clone_size: .; j_call: TRBJ2-5; cdr3_nt: TGTGCCAGCAGCCGGGACGCCCAAGAGACCCAGTACTTC; cdr3_aa: CASSRDAQETQYF
cdr3_length: 16; d_call: TRBD2; v_call: TRBV11-3; clone_size: .; j_call: TRBJ2-3; cdr3_nt: TGTGCCAGCAGCTTGGAAGGCGGGGGGGCGAGAGATACGCAGTATTTT; cdr3_aa: CASSLEGGGARDTQYF
cdr3_length: 15; d_call: TRBD1; v_call: TRBV6-1; clone_size: .; j_call: TRBJ1-2; cdr3_nt: TGTGCCAGCAGTGAAGCCGGGACAGGGAGCTATGGCTACACCTTC; cdr3_aa: CASSEAGTGSYGYTF
cdr3_length: 15; d_call: .; v_call: TRBV7-3; clone_size: .; j_call: TRBJ2-5; cdr3_nt: TGTGCCAGCAGCTTAAACGGGAGATACGGAGAGACCCAGTACTTC; cdr3_aa: CASSLNGRYGETQYF
cdr3_length: 15; d_call: .; v_call: TRBV29-1; clone_size: .; j_call: TRBJ2-3; cdr3_nt: TGCAGCGTTGAAGAGCCACCAACTAGCACAGATACGCAGTATTTT; cdr3_aa: CSVEEPPTSTDTQYF
cdr3_length: 13; d_call: TRBD2; v_call: TRBV2; clone_size: .; j_call: TRBJ2-5; cdr3_nt: TGTGCCAGCAGACCTAGCGGGAAAGAGACCCAGTACTTC; cdr3_aa: CASRPSGKETQYF
cdr3_length: 15; d_call: .; v_call: TRBV18; clone_size: .; j_call: TRBJ2-1; cdr3_nt: TGTGCCAGCTCACCACCCTTACAGGCCTACAATGAGCAGTTCTTC; cdr3_aa: CASSPPLQAYNEQFF
cdr3_length: 15; d_call: .; v_call: TRBV6-5; clone_size: .; j_call: TRBJ1-3; cdr3_nt: TGTGCCAGCAGTTACTCCCAGTTGAGTGGAAACACCATATATTTT; cdr3_aa: CASSYSQLSGNTIYF
cdr3_length: 17; d_call: .; v_call: TRBV2; clone_size: .; j_call: TRBJ2-1; cdr3_nt: TGTGCCAGCGGAGGGCCCCGGCAGGGTGGATCGTGGAATGAGCAGTTCTTC; cdr3_aa: CASGGPRQGGSWNEQFF
cdr3_length: 16; d_call: TRBD1; v_call: TRBV9; clone_size: .; j_call: TRBJ2-5; cdr3_nt: TGTGCCAGCAGCGTCGATAGACAGGGAGTCATAGAGACCCAGTACTTC; cdr3_aa: CASSVDRQGVIETQYF
cdr3_length: 15; d_call: TRBD1; v_call: TRBV10-3; clone_size: .; j_call: TRBJ1-2; cdr3_nt: TGTGCCATCAGTGTGGGACAGGGGGACAACTATGGCTACACCTTC; cdr3_aa: CAISVGQGDNYGYTF
cdr3_length: 15; d_call: TRBD1; v_call: TRBV2; clone_size: .; j_call: TRBJ2-5; cdr3_nt: TGTGCCAGCAGTACCGGGACAGGGGGCCCGGAGACCCAGTACTTC; cdr3_aa: CASSTGTGGPETQYF
cdr3_length: 18; d_call: .; v_call: TRBV27; clone_size: .; j_call: TRBJ2-7; cdr3_nt: TGTGCCAGCAACAGACAGGGGTCCTTAGCGGGAGCCTCCTACGAGCAGTACTTC; cdr3_aa: CASNRQGSLAGASYEQYF
cdr3_length: 13; d_call: .; v_call: TRBV6-1; clone_size: .; j_call: TRBJ1-1; cdr3_nt: TGTGCCAGCACCCCAGGACTTAACACTGAAGCTTTCTTT; cdr3_aa: CASTPGLNTEAFF
cdr3_length: 14; d_call: TRBD1; v_call: TRBV7-9; clone_size: .; j_call: TRBJ1-4; cdr3_nt: TGTGCCAGCAGCCGGACAGGGGGCGGTGAAAAACTGTTTTTT; cdr3_aa: CASSRTGGGEKLFF
cdr3_length: 14; d_call: .; v_call: TRBV9; clone_size: few; j_call: TRBJ2-2; cdr3_nt: TGTGCCAGCAGCGTAGTCCCGAACACCGGGGAGCTGTTTTTT; cdr3_aa: CASSVVPNTGELFF
cdr3_length: 16; d_call: TRBD2; v_call: TRBV7-9; clone_size: .; j_call: TRBJ2-3; cdr3_nt: TGTGCCAGCAGCTTAGATATTACGGGAGGGGCAGATACGCAGTATTTT; cdr3_aa: CASSLDITGGADTQYF
cdr3_length: 18; d_call: TRBD2; v_call: TRBV25-1; clone_size: .; j_call: TRBJ2-3; cdr3_nt: TGTGCCAGCAGTGTTCCCTCGACTAGCGGGGGCAGCACAGATACGCAGTATTTT; cdr3_aa: CASSVPSTSGGSTDTQYF
cdr3_length: 18; d_call: .; v_call: TRBV4-1; clone_size: few; j_call: TRBJ1-3; cdr3_nt: TGCGCCAGCAGCCAAGATACTAGGGACTCTTACTCTGGAAACACCATATATTTT; cdr3_aa: CASSQDTRDSYSGNTIYF
cdr3_length: 15; d_call: .; v_call: TRBV5-1; clone_size: .; j_call: TRBJ2-7; cdr3_nt: TGCGCCAGCAGCTTGTCCGGGGGTCTGACGGGCGAGCAGTACTTC; cdr3_aa: CASSLSGGLTGEQYF
cdr3_length: 12; d_call: .; v_call: TRBV6-6; clone_size: .; j_call: TRBJ2-7; cdr3_nt: TGTGCCAGCGGCCTGACCCGCTACGAGCAGTACTTC; cdr3_aa: CASGLTRYEQYF
cdr3_length: 13; d_call: .; v_call: TRBV6-4; clone_size: .; j_call: TRBJ2-3; cdr3_nt: TGTGCCAGCAGCGAGGGAGGCACAGATACGCAGTATTTT; cdr3_aa: CASSEGGTDTQYF
cdr3_length: 13; d_call: .; v_call: TRBV11-2; clone_size: .; j_call: TRBJ1-1; cdr3_nt: TGTGCCAGCAGCCCCTTTGCGAACACTGAAGCTTTCTTT; cdr3_aa: CASSPFANTEAFF
cdr3_length: 19; d_call: TRBD1; v_call: TRBV18; clone_size: .; j_call: TRBJ2-4; cdr3_nt: TGTGCCAGCTCACCACGGGGCGGTACACAGGGGGAGACCAAAAACATTCAGTACTTC; cdr3_aa: CASSPRGGTQGETKNIQYF
cdr3_length: 16; d_call: TRBD2; v_call: TRBV7-8; clone_size: .; j_call: TRBJ2-1; cdr3_nt: TGTGCCAGCAGGGACCCGCGGGCGGGGGGGCGTAATGAGCAGTTCTTC; cdr3_aa: CASRDPRAGGRNEQFF
cdr3_length: 15; d_call: .; v_call: TRBV9; clone_size: .; j_call: TRBJ1-6; cdr3_nt: TGTGCCAGCAGCGTAGCCCGGGTTGGGAATTCACCCCTCCACTTT; cdr3_aa: CASSVARVGNSPLHF
cdr3_length: 14; d_call: .; v_call: TRBV18; clone_size: .; j_call: TRBJ1-5; cdr3_nt: TGTGCCAGCTCCGGGGAGACGGACGCTCAGCCCCAGCATTTT; cdr3_aa: CASSGETDAQPQHF